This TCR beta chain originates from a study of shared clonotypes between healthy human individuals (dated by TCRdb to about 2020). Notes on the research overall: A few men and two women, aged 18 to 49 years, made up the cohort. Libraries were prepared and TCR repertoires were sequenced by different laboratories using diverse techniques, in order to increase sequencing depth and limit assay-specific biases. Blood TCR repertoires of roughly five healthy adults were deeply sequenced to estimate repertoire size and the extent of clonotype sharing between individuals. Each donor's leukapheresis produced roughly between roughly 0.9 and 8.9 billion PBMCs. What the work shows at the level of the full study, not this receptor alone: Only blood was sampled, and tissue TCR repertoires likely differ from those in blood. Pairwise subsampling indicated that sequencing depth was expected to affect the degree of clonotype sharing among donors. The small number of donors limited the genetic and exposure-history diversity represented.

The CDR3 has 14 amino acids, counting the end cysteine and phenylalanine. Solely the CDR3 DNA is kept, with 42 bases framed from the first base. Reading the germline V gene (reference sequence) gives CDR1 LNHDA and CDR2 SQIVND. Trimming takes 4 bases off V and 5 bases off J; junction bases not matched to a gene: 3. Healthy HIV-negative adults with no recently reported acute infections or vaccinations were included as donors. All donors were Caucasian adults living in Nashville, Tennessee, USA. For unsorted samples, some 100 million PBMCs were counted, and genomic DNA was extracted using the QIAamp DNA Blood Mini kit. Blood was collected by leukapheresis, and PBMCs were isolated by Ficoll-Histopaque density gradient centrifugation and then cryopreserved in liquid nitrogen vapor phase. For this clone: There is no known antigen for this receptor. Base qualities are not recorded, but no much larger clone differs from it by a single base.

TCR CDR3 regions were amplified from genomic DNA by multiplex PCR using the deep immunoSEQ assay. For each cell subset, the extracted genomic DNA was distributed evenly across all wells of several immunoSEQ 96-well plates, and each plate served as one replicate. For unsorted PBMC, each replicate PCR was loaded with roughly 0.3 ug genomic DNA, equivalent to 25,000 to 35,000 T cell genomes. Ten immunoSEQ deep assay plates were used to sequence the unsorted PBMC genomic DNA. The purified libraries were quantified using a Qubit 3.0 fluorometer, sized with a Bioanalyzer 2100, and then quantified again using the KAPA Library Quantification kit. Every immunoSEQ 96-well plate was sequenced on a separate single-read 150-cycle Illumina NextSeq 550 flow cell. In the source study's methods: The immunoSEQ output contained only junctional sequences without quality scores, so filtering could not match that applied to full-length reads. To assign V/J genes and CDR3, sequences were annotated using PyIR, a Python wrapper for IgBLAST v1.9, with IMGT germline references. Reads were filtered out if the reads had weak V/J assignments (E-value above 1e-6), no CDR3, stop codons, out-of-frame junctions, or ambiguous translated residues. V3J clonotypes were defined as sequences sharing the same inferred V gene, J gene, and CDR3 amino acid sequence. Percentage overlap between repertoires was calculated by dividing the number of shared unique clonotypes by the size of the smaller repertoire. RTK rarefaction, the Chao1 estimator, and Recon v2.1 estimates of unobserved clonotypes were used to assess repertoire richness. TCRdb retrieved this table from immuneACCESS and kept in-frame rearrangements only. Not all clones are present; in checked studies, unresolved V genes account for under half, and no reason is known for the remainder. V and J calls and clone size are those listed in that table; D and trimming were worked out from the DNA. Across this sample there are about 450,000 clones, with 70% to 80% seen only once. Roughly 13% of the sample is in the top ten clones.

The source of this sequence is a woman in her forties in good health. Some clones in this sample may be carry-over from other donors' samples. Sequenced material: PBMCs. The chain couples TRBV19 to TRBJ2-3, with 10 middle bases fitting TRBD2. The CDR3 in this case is CASSTGLAVDTQYF. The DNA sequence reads TGTGCCAGTAGTACTGGACTAGCGGTAGATACGCAGTATTTT.